This T cell receptor beta chain was found in a study of blood T cells in healthy people across ages. Collection of around 9.3 milliliters of peripheral blood was performed for each donor. This clonotype was observed a few times. The CDR3 extends over 15 amino acids. CDR1 and CDR2 (germline): DFQATT, SNEGSKA (reference sequence). Trimming removed 3 bases at V and 1 base at J, with 15 bases between. The authors ran a second PCR of 7 to 11 cycles using a sample-barcoded 5' primer and a J-beta primer mix. TCRdb called the 5' RACE reads again in MiXCR, with one record for every CDR3 protein. This sample carries about 1 million distinct CDR3 sequences, 25% of them seen once, and the ten largest clones take less than 0.75%. The same data also contributed to another study, on T cells of mothers and their children.

The clonotype comes from a girl aged 2 to 9 in good health. The sequenced material came from blood. The rearrangement links TRBV20-1 to TRBJ1-1; D perhaps matches TRBD1 (5 bases). CDR3 sequence reads: CSARRDELRNTEAFF. The DNA for the CDR3 is TGCAGTGCTAGGCGGGACGAACTACGGAACACTGAAGCTTTCTTT.